The T cell receptor (beta chain) under discussion was sequenced for a study of blood T cell repertoires in COVID-19. The V end lost 5 bases, the J end lost 3 bases, and 10 bases lay between the germline ends. Germline lookup yields CDR1 MNHEY and CDR2 SVGAGI. The CDR3 spans 13 residues. Sequencing was performed with immunoSEQ multiplex PCR; in TCRdb, only in-frame clones are kept and a portion is missing. This table holds about 62,000 clones, 76% found once. This sequence was found in a woman aged 45-65 years with active or convalescent COVID-19. The sample taken for sequencing was peripheral blood. The rearrangement links TRBV6-5 to TRBJ1-1; no firm D call. The CDR3 DNA follows: TGTGCCAGCAGTCCACCTATCTACACTGAAGCTTTCTTT. This sequence encodes CASSPPIYTEAFF.